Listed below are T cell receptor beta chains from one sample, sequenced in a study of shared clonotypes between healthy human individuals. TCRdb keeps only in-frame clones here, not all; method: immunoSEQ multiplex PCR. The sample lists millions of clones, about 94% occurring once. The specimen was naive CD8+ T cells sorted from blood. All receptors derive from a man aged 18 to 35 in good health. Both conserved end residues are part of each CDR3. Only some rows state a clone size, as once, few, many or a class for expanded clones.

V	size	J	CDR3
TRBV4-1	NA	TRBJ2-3	CASSHRSGLAGGPGGDTQYF
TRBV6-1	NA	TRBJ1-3	CASSEASEGSGNTIYF
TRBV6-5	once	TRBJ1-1	CASSYERGHTEAFF
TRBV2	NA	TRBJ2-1	CASRGVSSRDNEQFF
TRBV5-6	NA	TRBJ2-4	CASSFGPRFGVDIQYF
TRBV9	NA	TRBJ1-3	CASSVDLDTIYF
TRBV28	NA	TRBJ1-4	CASRWDIGEKLFF
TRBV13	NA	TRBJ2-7	CASSFLWGEQYF
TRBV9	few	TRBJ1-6	CASSAFGQGDSPLHF
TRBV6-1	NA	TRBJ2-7	CASSSRGPYEQYF
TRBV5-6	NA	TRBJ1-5	CASSSQDKYHSNQPQHF
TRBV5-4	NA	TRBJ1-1	CASSLAVQGPPNTEAFF
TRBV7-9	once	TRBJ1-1	CASSLGNGEAFF
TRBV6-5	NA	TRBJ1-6	CASSYSSYNSPLHF
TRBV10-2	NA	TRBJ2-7	CASSETYEQYF
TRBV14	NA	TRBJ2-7	CASSQIVGHNEQYF
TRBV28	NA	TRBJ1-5	CASSLGLWGNQPQHF
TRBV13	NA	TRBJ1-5	CASSLQGLGSNQPQHF
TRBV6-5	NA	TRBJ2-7	CASSEQGSSYEQYF
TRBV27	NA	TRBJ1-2	CASSLLGGADYGYTF
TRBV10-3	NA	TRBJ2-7	CAISDRSSPVYEQYF
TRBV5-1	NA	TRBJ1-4	CASSPTGGLEKLFF
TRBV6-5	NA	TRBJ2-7	CASGGQYF
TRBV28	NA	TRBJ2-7	CASSGWESYEQYF
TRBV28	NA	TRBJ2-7	CASSFGPGSSYEQYF
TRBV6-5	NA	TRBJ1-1	CASSWGEGDTEAFF
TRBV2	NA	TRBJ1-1	CASTDTTGNRGEAFF
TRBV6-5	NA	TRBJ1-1	CASSPQGSTEAFF
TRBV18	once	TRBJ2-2	CASSPKAKAGELFF
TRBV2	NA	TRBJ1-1	CASMQVPGTDNEAFF
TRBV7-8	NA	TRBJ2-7	CASSGEGTYEQYF
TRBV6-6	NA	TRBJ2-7	CASSYSKDTGYEQYF
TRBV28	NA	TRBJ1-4	CASKVAATNEKLFF
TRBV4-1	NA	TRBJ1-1	CASSQVSGRTEAFF
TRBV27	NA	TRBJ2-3	CASSLLNPQGATTDTQYF
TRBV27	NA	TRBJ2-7	CASSRDKGSYEQYF
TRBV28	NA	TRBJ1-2	CASSLAGYYGYTF
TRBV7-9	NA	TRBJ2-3	CASSWTSATDTQYF
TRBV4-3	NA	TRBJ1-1	CASSQVWSGDTEAFF
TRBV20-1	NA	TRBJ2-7	CSVKRNEQYF
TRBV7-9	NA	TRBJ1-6	CASSQTGSYNSPLHF
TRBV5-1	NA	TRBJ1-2	CASSLDGTLTYGYTF
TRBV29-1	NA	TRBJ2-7	CSVEDTRNYEQYF
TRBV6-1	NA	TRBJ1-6	CASSEVGRGWSSYNSPLHF
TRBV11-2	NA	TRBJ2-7	CASSLWNEQYF